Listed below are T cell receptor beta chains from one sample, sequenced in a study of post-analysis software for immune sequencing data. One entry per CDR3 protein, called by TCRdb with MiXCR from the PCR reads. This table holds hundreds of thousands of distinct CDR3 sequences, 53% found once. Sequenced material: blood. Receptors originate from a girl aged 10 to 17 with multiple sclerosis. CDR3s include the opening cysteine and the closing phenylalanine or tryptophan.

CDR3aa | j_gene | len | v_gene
CASSFGLAGGLNIQYF | TRBJ2-4 | 16 | TRBV5-8
CASSPREDRGNEQYF | TRBJ2-7 | 15 | TRBV5-1
CASSLVRQGVRYEQYF | TRBJ2-7 | 16 | TRBV7-8
CSARDALGSYEQYF | TRBJ2-7 | 14 | TRBV20-1
CASSVVGEIDTQYF | TRBJ2-3 | 14 | TRBV9
CASSLASEYGYTF | TRBJ1-2 | 13 | TRBV5-1
CSARGQGAYEQYF | TRBJ2-7 | 13 | TRBV20-1
CAIRPGLGTQETQYF | TRBJ2-5 | 15 | TRBV10-3
CASRSGLATYNEQFF | TRBJ2-1 | 15 | TRBV5-1
CASSKTGGFSNQPQHF | TRBJ1-5 | 16 | TRBV7-2
CAKRGAGQVFDSPLHF | TRBJ1-6 | 16 | TRBV3-1
CAISGVLSTAQYF | TRBJ2-3 | 13 | TRBV10-3
CASRWTSGTYEQYF | TRBJ2-7 | 14 | TRBV6-1
CASSYRGNTEAFF | TRBJ1-1 | 13 | TRBV6-5
CASSQDKGRMEYGYTF | TRBJ1-2 | 16 | TRBV4-1
CASSLARDSLLAFF | TRBJ1-1 | 14 | TRBV7-8
CASSLDRGRQRDEQYF | TRBJ2-7 | 16 | TRBV5-4
CSAPPGGANYGYTF | TRBJ1-2 | 14 | TRBV20-1
CASSHSRVLSYEQYF | TRBJ2-7 | 15 | TRBV5-1
CASSPDRGSAYGYTF | TRBJ1-2 | 15 | TRBV6-5
CASSYSRTSGRAADTQYF | TRBJ2-3 | 18 | TRBV6-5
CSARDLRRGETQYF | TRBJ2-5 | 14 | TRBV20-1
CAIRRTAFQETQYF | TRBJ2-5 | 14 | TRBV27
CASSFPMAHANIQYF | TRBJ2-4 | 15 | TRBV7-2
CASSSGLQHPYEQYF | TRBJ2-7 | 15 | TRBV7-2
CASSQDGLSYEQYF | TRBJ2-7 | 14 | TRBV3-1
CASSYDNSPLHF | TRBJ1-6 | 12 | TRBV6-6
CASSLAPSASWGGYTF | TRBJ1-2 | 16 | TRBV5-1
CASSLRRADTQYF | TRBJ2-3 | 13 | TRBV7-9
CSVRDRPGGEQFF | TRBJ2-1 | 13 | TRBV29-1
CSAGLGTSQETQYF | TRBJ2-5 | 14 | TRBV20-1
CASSATSGSYNEQFF | TRBJ2-1 | 15 | TRBV12-3/TRBV12-4
CASSGLAGWEGQETQYF | TRBJ2-5 | 17 | TRBV7-9
CASSLDSGWVNEQFF | TRBJ2-1 | 15 | TRBV5-1
CASSQATGSNQPQHF | TRBJ1-5 | 15 | TRBV3-1
CASSLKGWGDPYGYTF | TRBJ1-2 | 16 | TRBV5-6
CASSVASGSETQYF | TRBJ2-5 | 14 | TRBV5-1
CSVDSIAGSSYNEQFF | TRBJ2-1 | 16 | TRBV29-1
CASRGSGFYGYTF | TRBJ1-2 | 13 | TRBV10-2
CASKDAPYEQYF | TRBJ2-7 | 12 | TRBV2
CASSLGGQASGANVLTF | TRBJ2-6 | 17 | TRBV5-1
CATGGGDSYGYTF | TRBJ1-2 | 13 | TRBV10-3
CASSFKSGLAGGGNEQFF | TRBJ2-1 | 18 | TRBV7-8
CASSYSKAADQPQHF | TRBJ1-5 | 15 | TRBV6-2/TRBV6-3
CASSGTGRRETQYF | TRBJ2-5 | 14 | TRBV5-6
CASTAGHLFEETQYF | TRBJ2-5 | 15 | TRBV6-5
CSVRLARADTQYF | TRBJ2-3 | 13 | TRBV29-1
CSVDRQGTTNEQYF | TRBJ2-5 | 14 | TRBV29-1
CASSRTSGSIYEQYF | TRBJ2-7 | 15 | TRBV7-6
CSVGQGAYKQYF | TRBJ2-7 | 12 | TRBV29-1
CASGSPAGNPSEQYF | TRBJ2-7 | 15 | TRBV12-5
CASSSPVNTEAFF | TRBJ1-1 | 13 | TRBV5-1
CASSSGQGWDNEQFF | TRBJ2-1 | 15 | TRBV5-1
CASSRRGGELFF | TRBJ2-2 | 12 | TRBV3-1
CSAIRDRSYGYTF | TRBJ1-2 | 13 | TRBV20-1
CASSSRRLAGGGSEQYF | TRBJ2-7 | 17 | TRBV7-8
CASSVGTSGIYEQYF | TRBJ2-7 | 15 | TRBV9
CASSLSLAGGVQLSYNEQFF | TRBJ2-1 | 20 | TRBV5-1
CASSPRGAGVVRYNEQFF | TRBJ2-1 | 18 | TRBV7-6
CASSHRTGLTLVISNEQFF | TRBJ2-1 | 19 | TRBV14